These 10 T cell receptor beta chains originate from one sample sequenced in a study of blood T cell repertoires in COVID-19. Clones were read by immunoSEQ multiplex PCR, and TCRdb kept only the in-frame ones, dropping some. The sample includes around 370,000 clones, 85% to 90% of them seen just once. Sequencing input: peripheral blood. These receptors were obtained from a woman in her 70s with COVID-19, enrolled during active disease.

This clone was observed a single time. V is TRBV6-4 and J is TRBJ1-2, with a tentative D call TRBD1 (5 bases). CDR1 MRHNA and CDR2 SNTAGT come from the germline V gene. V was clipped by 6 bases and J by 8 bases, with 13 bases between them. The CDR3 is 12 amino acids. The DNA of the CDR3 is TGTGCCAGCAGCGGGCCTAAGGGGGGCTACACCTTC. It codes for CASSGPKGGYTF.

This chain connects TRBV5-1 to TRBJ1-1; 10 bases align to TRBD1. Per germline, CDR1 SGHRS and CDR2 YFSETQ. The CDR3 spans 16 residues. Trimming at V came to 0 bases and at J to 4 bases, leaving 6 bases not matched to a gene. CDR3 residues: CASSLVRTGGLTEAFF. The CDR3 bases are TGCGCCAGCAGCTTGGTTCGGACAGGGGGTCTCACTGAAGCTTTCTTT.

The chain joins TRBV10-3 to TRBJ2-7, with 7 nucleotides matching TRBD1. Per the germline V gene, CDR1 is ENHRY and CDR2 is SYGVKD. V was clipped by 6 bases and J by 2 bases; unmatched bases: 7. This CDR3 is 14 amino acids long. The CDR3 loop reads CAIRIRDSTYEQYF. In nucleotides, the CDR3 is TGTGCCATCAGAATCCGGGACAGTACCTACGAGCAGTACTTC.

This sequence joins TRBV5-5 and TRBJ2-5; unclear D gene. Germline values: CDR1 SGHKS, CDR2 YYEKEE (reference sequence). V lost 4 bases, J lost 5 bases, and 12 bases lay in between. This CDR3 has 13 residues. CDR3 sequence: CASSRALLETQYF. CDR3 bases: TGTGCCAGCAGCCGTGCACTATTGGAGACCCAGTACTTC.

This clone came up a few times. The chain carries TRBV5-1 and TRBJ1-1; D call uncertain. Germline CDR1 SGHRS, CDR2 YFSETQ. This CDR3 is 14 amino acids long. Between the trimmed V and J ends, which lost 3 bases and 5 bases, there was a span of 14 bases. In DNA form, the CDR3 reads TGCGCCAGCAGCTCCTGGGGAGGGATGACTGAAGCTTTCTTT. This encodes CASSSWGGMTEAFF.

The chain links TRBV6-1 to TRBJ1-5; D is unclear. Germline-derived CDR1 and CDR2 are MNHNS and SASEGT. This CDR3 is built from 15 residues. Trimming removed 1 base at V and 2 bases at J, with 9 bases between. Here the CDR3 DNA reads TGTGCCAGCAGTGAAGGTGCAGGCCGCAATCAGCCCCAGCATTTT. Its translation is CASSEGAGRNQPQHF.

The chain is built from TRBV4-1 and TRBJ2-2; 12 nucleotides align to TRBD1. The length of the CDR3 is 18 residues. Germline assignment: CDR1 MGHRA and CDR2 YSYEKL. J gave up 7 bases and V 4 bases, and 13 bases lay outside the gene matches. Here the CDR3 reads CASSRLITGQGAGGELFF. Here the CDR3 DNA reads TGCGCCAGCAGCCGACTAATAACGGGACAGGGGGCCGGCGGGGAGCTGTTTTTT.

This clone was observed at least ten times. The chain uses TRBV9 and TRBJ2-5; 7 positions match TRBD2. The CDR3 has 16 residues. Trimming cost V 4 bases and J 5 bases; bases outside gene matches: 14. Per the germline V gene, CDR1 is SGDLS and CDR2 is YYNGEE. The CDR3 spells CASSPRTSLGWETQYF. DNA of the CDR3: TGTGCCAGCAGCCCCCGGACTAGTCTAGGATGGGAGACCCAGTACTTC.

The chain is built from TRBV10-1 and TRBJ2-3; TRBD2 is a possible D gene (7 bases). V was shortened by 4 bases and J by 2 bases, with 13 bases between the two germline ends. Per the germline V gene, CDR1 is WNHNN and CDR2 is SYGVQD (reference sequence). The CDR3 sequence is 15 residues long. This CDR3 is CASSARRGATDTQYF. The CDR3 bases are TGCGCCAGCAGTGCTAGACGGGGGGCCACAGATACGCAGTATTTT.

To note about this clone: At one of its ends the junction is not consistent with the germline gene, which may arise from a read error. This chain connects TRBV5-1 to TRBJ2-3; 8 bases match TRBD1. CDR1 and CDR2 (germline): SGHRS, YFSETQ. The CDR3 covers 17 residues. CDR3 in amino acids: CASTLDDRGPHTDTQYF. CDR3 bases: TGCGCCAGCACCTTGGATGACAGGGGACCCCACACAGATACGCAGTATTTT. Using reference TRBV5-1 and TRBJ2-3 for the parts outside the CDR3, the full variable domain is KAGVTQTPRYLIKTRGQQVTLSCSPISGHRSVSWYQQTPGQGLQFLFEYFSETQRNKGNFPGRFSGRQFSNSRSEMNVSTLELGDSALYLCASTLDDRGPHTDTQYFGPGTRLTVL.